This T cell receptor (beta chain) was documented in a study of PD-L1 blockade in urothelial cancer. Across the study: Atezolizumab at 1,200 mg intravenously every 3 weeks was started by patients in 2014. Patients previously received 0 to 3 chemotherapy regimens. Median T cell yield per blood sample was over 140,000 cells. Study-level results: Better survival was predicted by below-median pretreatment blood TCR clonality.

A note on this clone: Its antigen is undetermined.

This CDR3 has 14 residues. Germline lookup yields CDR1 KGHSH and CDR2 LQKENI. V lost 4 bases and J lost 0, with 9 bases in between. Specified time point: pretreatment peripheral blood. TCRdb keeps only in-frame clones here, not all; method: immunoSEQ multiplex PCR. The sample holds fewer than 50,000 clones, about 80% seen once. This chain uses TRBV18 with TRBJ1-1; D is unresolved. Sample: PBMCs, taken around atezolizumab (anti-PD-L1) treatment. The origin of this receptor is a man between 65 and 85 years old with urothelial cancer. CDR3 in DNA: TGTGCCAGCTCACGTCAGGCCGTGAACACTGAAGCTTTCTTT. Its protein product is CASSRQAVNTEAFF. The variable domain in full, completed from reference TRBV18 and TRBJ1-1, reads NAGVMQNPRHLVRRRGQEARLRCSPMKGHSHVYWYRQLPEEGLKFMVYLQKENIIDESGMPKERFSAEFPKEGPSILRIQQVVRGDSAAYFCASSRQAVNTEAFFGQGTRLTVV.